This TCR beta chain came from a study of blood T cell repertoires in COVID-19. Study context: Italy, Spain and the United States were the sources of the convalescent and acute COVID-19 samples. PBMCs, B-cell-depleted T cells, or T cells provided the cDNA or gDNA that made up the material.

Per the original data handling: By means of reference gene primer amplification, nucleated cell counts were estimated. Generated by immunoSEQ multiplex PCR, the TCRdb table keeps only in-frame clones and is missing some. V, J and clone size are those of that table, while D and trimming were read from the DNA. The sample includes about 60,000 clones, around 80% of them seen just once. V lost 3 bases, J lost 6 bases, and 21 bases lay in between. Germline-derived CDR1 and CDR2 are MNHNY and SVGAGI (reference sequence). The CDR3 has 16 amino acids. What was sequenced was peripheral blood. The source of this sequence is a man older than 75 with acute or convalescent COVID-19. The V and J genes are TRBV6-6 and TRBJ2-7; TRBD1 might be the D (6 bases). DNA of the CDR3: TGTGCCAGCAGTTATCCCCGTTCACAGGGTTCGGGCGAGCAGTACTTC. This sequence encodes CASSYPRSQGSGEQYF.